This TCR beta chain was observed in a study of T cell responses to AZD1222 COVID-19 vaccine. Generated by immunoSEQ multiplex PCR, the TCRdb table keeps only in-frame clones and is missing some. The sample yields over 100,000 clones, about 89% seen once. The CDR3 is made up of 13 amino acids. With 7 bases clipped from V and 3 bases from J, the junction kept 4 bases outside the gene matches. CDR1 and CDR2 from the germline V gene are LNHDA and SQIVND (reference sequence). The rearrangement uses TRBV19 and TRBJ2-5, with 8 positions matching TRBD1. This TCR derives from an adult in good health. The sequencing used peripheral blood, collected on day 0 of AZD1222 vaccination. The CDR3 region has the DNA TGTGCCAGTAAGGCACAGGGGGAAGAGACCCAGTACTTC. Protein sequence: CASKAQGEETQYF.